This T cell receptor beta chain emerged from a study of blood T cell repertoires in COVID-19. Background on the study: PBMCs, B-cell-depleted T cells, or T cells provided the cDNA or gDNA that made up the material.

In the study's own analysis: It was from reference gene primer amplification that nucleated cell counts were estimated. Here immunoSEQ multiplex PCR was the method, and the copy in TCRdb shows in-frame clones only, minus some. V and J calls and clone size come straight from that table; D and trimming were deduced from the DNA. The table shows 490,000 or so clones, with more than 75% occurring only once. CDR3 size: 17 residues. Trimming pared 1 base from V and 5 bases from J, leaving 20 bases between. Per germline, CDR1 MGHRA and CDR2 YSYEKL. The TCR comes from a woman aged 40 to 50 who had recovered from COVID-19. J is TRBJ1-1 and V is TRBV4-1, with a weak D call TRBD1 (5 bases). Sequencing was performed on PBMCs or T cells enriched from blood (not recorded which). The CDR3 DNA is TGCGCCAGCAGCCAAGTGCTAGAGATAAGGGGTAATACTGAAGCTTTCTTT. It translates to CASSQVLEIRGNTEAFF.